The 32 T cell receptor beta chains presented below share a single source sample, sequenced in a study of cytomegalovirus exposure and HLA in healthy donors. Repertoires were generated with immunoSEQ multiplex PCR, while TCRdb's copy carries only in-frame clones and drops some. The sample lists roughly 260,000 clones; 90% were seen once. Specimen: PBMCs. These receptors all come from a woman under 30 in good health and CMV-seronegative.

Note on this clone: The sample carries other DNA sequences with the same CDR3. V gene TRBV10-3 combines with J gene TRBJ1-2; TRBD1 agrees at 7 bases. Per the germline V gene, CDR1 is ENHRY and CDR2 is SYGVKD. This CDR3 comprises 13 residues. After removal of 2 bases from V and 4 bases from J, the junction contained 1 base not matched to a gene. CDR3 nucleotides: TGTGCCATCAGTGAGAGACAGGGCTATGGCTACACCTTC. Its protein product is CAISERQGYGYTF.

The chain joins TRBV7-9 to TRBJ2-2; 7 bases are a match to TRBD2. The ends lost 2 bases at V and 4 bases at J; junction bases unmatched: 10. Germline CDR1 and CDR2: SEHNR and FQNEAQ (reference sequence). The CDR3 is 17 amino acids. The CDR3 DNA reads TGTGCCAGCAGCTTATTACTAGCGAGGGAAATCACCGGGGAGCTGTTTTTT. Residues: CASSLLLAREITGELFF.

The chain has TRBV7-2 and TRBJ2-5; 9 bases agree with TRBD2. CDR3 size: 13 residues. After removal of 1 base from V and 7 bases from J, the junction contained 1 base not matched to a gene. From germline, CDR1 is SGHTA and CDR2 FQGNSA. DNA for the CDR3: TGTGCCAGCAGCTTAGAACTAGCGGGGACCCAGTACTTC. Residues: CASSLELAGTQYF.

The V gene is TRBV4-1, the J gene TRBJ2-7, with 9 nucleotides matching TRBD2. The CDR3 covers 17 residues. Per the germline V gene, CDR1 is MGHRA and CDR2 is YSYEKL. Trimming took 1 base from V and 0 from J; bases not matched to a gene: 7. The DNA of the CDR3 is TGCGCCAGCAGCCAAGCTGGGGCTAGCGGGGACTCCTACGAGCAGTACTTC. Its protein is CASSQAGASGDSYEQYF.

The V and J genes are TRBV5-1 and TRBJ2-7; a weak D match, TRBD1 (6 bases). The germline V gene encodes CDR1 SGHRS and CDR2 YFSETQ. The V and J ends lost 3 bases and 0 bases respectively, with 19 bases between them. This CDR3 has 17 residues. This CDR3 is CASSCLTGRSSSYEQYV. CDR3 sequence (DNA): TGCGCCAGCAGCTGCTTGACAGGCCGTTCCAGCTCCTACGAGCAGTACGTC.

J is TRBJ1-5 and V is TRBV30; 7 nucleotides line up with TRBD1. The CDR3 spans 13 residues. V lost 5 bases, J lost 3 bases, and 4 bases stayed unmatched. The germline V gene encodes CDR1 GTSNPN and CDR2 SVGIG (reference sequence). CDR3 protein: CAWAGTVNQPQHF. CDR3 nucleotide sequence: TGTGCCTGGGCCGGGACAGTCAATCAGCCCCAGCATTTT.

This chain links TRBV10-3 with TRBJ1-2, with D unclear. CDR3 length: 12 residues. Germline values: CDR1 ENHRY, CDR2 SYGVKD. Written as DNA, the CDR3 is TGTGCACCCCAAGACAAATACTATGGCTACACCTTC. It encodes CAPQDKYYGYTF.

This sequence joins TRBV7-9 and TRBJ2-7; 7 bases fit TRBD1. Germline CDR1 reads SEHNR; CDR2 reads FQNEAQ (reference sequence). This CDR3 has 13 amino acids. The trim removed 5 bases at V and 6 bases at J, leaving 7 bases unmatched. Here the CDR3 DNA reads TGTGCCAGCAGCCAAGGACAGGCCCGCGAGCAGTACTTC. Translated: CASSQGQAREQYF.

This chain uses TRBV28 with TRBJ2-7; 9 bases map to TRBD1. The V segment lost 5 bases and the J segment 3 bases; nucleotides outside the gene matches: 5. Germline V lookup: CDR1 MDHEN, CDR2 SYDVKM. This CDR3 is 14 amino acids long. This chain's CDR3 is CASSTGQGIYEQYV. The CDR3 coding sequence is TGTGCCAGCAGTACCGGACAGGGGATCTACGAGCAGTACGTC.

The rearrangement links TRBV7-2 to TRBJ2-1, with D possibly TRBD2 on 6 matching bases. From germline, CDR1 is SGHTA and CDR2 FQGNSA. The CDR3 has 16 amino acids. V was pared by 1 base and J by 4 bases, with 14 bases between. The CDR3 spells CASSLVASESYNEQFF. As DNA, the CDR3 is TGTGCCAGCAGCTTAGTGGCTAGCGAGTCGTACAATGAGCAGTTCTTC.

This sequence joins TRBV4-1 and TRBJ1-3; maybe TRBD1 (6 bases). The CDR3 is made up of 15 amino acids. Germline assignment: CDR1 MGHRA and CDR2 YSYEKL. Trimming cost V 4 bases and J 4 bases, with 14 bases left between them. The CDR3 here is CASSPLGGLGNTIYF. CDR3 nucleotide sequence: TGCGCCAGCAGCCCTCTGGGGGGGCTGGGAAACACCATATATTTT.

The CDR3 is CASSSRDGSNQPQHF. In DNA, the CDR3 is TGTGCCAGTAGTTCGCGGGACGGAAGCAATCAGCCCCAGCATTTT. The genes are TRBV19 and TRBJ1-5, with D perhaps TRBD1 (5 bases). Germline V lookup: CDR1 LNHDA, CDR2 SQIVND (reference sequence). V lost 5 bases and J 1 base, leaving 12 bases between the germline ends. The CDR3 is 15 amino acids.

The chain employs TRBV4-3 and TRBJ1-2, with 8 positions matching TRBD1. Trimming removed 5 bases from V and 8 bases from J; junction bases left unmatched: 13. This CDR3 is built from 15 residues. From germline, CDR1 is LGHNA and CDR2 YSLEER. For the CDR3, the DNA is TGCGCCAGCAGCTATAGCGGACAGGGTTTAGGGGGCTACACCTTC. It specifies CASSYSGQGLGGYTF.

V usage is TRBV6-5 and J usage is TRBJ1-1; a possible D gene is TRBD1 (6 bases). Trimming removed 5 bases from V and 4 bases from J, with 8 bases in between. This CDR3 spans 12 amino acids. Germline CDR1 is MNHEY and CDR2 is SVGAGI. The CDR3, as DNA: TGTGCCAGCAGTACAGGGTCCACTGAAGCTTTCTTT. Amino acids: CASSTGSTEAFF.

A single count supports this clone. This chain uses TRBV5-4 with TRBJ2-7; TRBD2 aligns across 7 bases. V lost 4 bases and J lost 1; bases outside the gene matches: 5. The CDR3 covers 14 residues. Germline V gene sequence: CDR1 SGHNT, CDR2 YYREEE (reference sequence). The CDR3 DNA sequence: TGTGCCAGCAGCCGTGGGGGGGATTCCTACGAGCAGTACTTC. The encoded protein is CASSRGGDSYEQYF.

The chain recombines TRBV19 with TRBJ1-2, with 9 bases lining up with TRBD1. Losses at the gene ends were 5 bases for V and 8 bases for J; bases not matched to a gene: 6. CDR3 length: 13 residues. Germline values: CDR1 LNHDA, CDR2 SQIVND (reference sequence). The CDR3: CASSSRTGVGYTF. The CDR3 nucleotides read TGTGCCAGTAGTTCCCGGACAGGGGTAGGCTACACCTTC.

The chain joins TRBV5-1 to TRBJ2-1; TRBD1 is a possible D gene (5 bases). CDR1 is SGHRS and CDR2 is YFSETQ in the germline V gene. V was pared by 3 bases and J by 8 bases, with 18 bases between. This CDR3 is built from 15 residues. The CDR3 bases are TGCGCCAGCAGCTCCTGGGCGACAGAGGTCGATGAGCAGTTCTTC. Translating gives CASSSWATEVDEQFF.

The gene calls are TRBV11-3 and TRBJ1-1, with D possibly TRBD1 on 5 matching bases. Trimming took off 5 bases at V and 6 bases at J, with 13 bases between the two ends. This CDR3 region has 13 residues. Germline values: CDR1 SGHNT, CDR2 YENEEA. The CDR3 reads CASSLRGEAEAFF. In DNA form, the CDR3 reads TGTGCCAGCAGCCTTCGGGGGGAGGCTGAAGCTTTCTTT.

The chain couples TRBV29-1 to TRBJ2-7; TRBD2 matches 16 bases. Germline V gives CDR1 SQVTM, CDR2 ANQGSEA. The CDR3 consists of 14 residues. V shed 6 bases and J 6 bases; nucleotides not matched to a gene: 5. The CDR3 nucleotides read TGCAGCGTGGGACTAGCGGGGGGGCCGAGCGAGCAGTACTTC. Translated: CSVGLAGGPSEQYF.

CDR3 sequence reads: CASSQGWTVNEKLFF. DNA for the CDR3: TGCGCCAGCAGTCAAGGCTGGACAGTTAATGAAAAACTGTTTTTT. This chain links TRBV23-1 with TRBJ1-4, with a tentative D call TRBD1 (6 bases). TRBV23-1 is marked as an open reading frame, function uncertain. V lost 2 bases to trimming and J lost 4 bases, with 11 bases between them. The CDR3 is made up of 15 amino acids.

The chain employs TRBV10-3 and TRBJ2-5; D unresolved. The V and J ends lost 2 bases and 3 bases respectively, with 7 bases between them. In germline, CDR1 is ENHRY, CDR2 SYGVKD. CDR3 length equals 13 residues. In nucleotides, the CDR3 is TGTGCCATCAGTGAGACGGTGGAAGAGACCCAGTACTTC. Protein sequence: CAISETVEETQYF.

This chain connects TRBV6-6 to TRBJ2-1, with 7 bases matching TRBD1. The V gene's germline CDR1 is MNHNY and CDR2 SVGAGI (reference sequence). V dropped 5 bases and J dropped 9; count of bases not matched to a gene: 1. The CDR3 spans 11 residues. CDR3 coding DNA: TGTGCCAGCAGTACAGGGGTTGAGCAGTTCTTC. Translated: CASSTGVEQFF.

About this clone: The same CDR3 also results from other DNA sequences found in this sample. The CDR3 coding sequence is TGTGCCAGCAGCACAAGACAGGGCCCCGGTCAGCCCCAGCATTTT. This sequence encodes CASSTRQGPGQPQHF. V and J are TRBV7-2 and TRBJ1-5; 7 bases agree with TRBD1. CDR3 length: 15 residues. Germline CDR1 is SGHTA and CDR2 is FQGNSA. With V trimmed by 5 bases and J by 6 bases, 10 bases remained unmatched.

The chain combines TRBV14 with TRBJ2-3; 7 bases are shared with TRBD2. Unmatched junction bases numbered 2, after V lost 5 bases and J lost 3 bases. In germline, CDR1 is SGHDN, CDR2 FVKESK. CDR3 length equals 13 residues. CDR3 protein: CASSRRGTDTQYF. CDR3 sequence (DNA): TGTGCCAGCAGCAGGCGGGGGACAGATACGCAGTATTTT.

The chain employs TRBV5-1 and TRBJ2-7; the D gene is possibly TRBD2 (6 bases). Trimming took 3 bases from V and 1 from J, leaving 11 bases between them. The CDR3 contains 14 residues. Germline V gene data show CDR1 as SGHRS and CDR2 as YFSETQ. CDR3 amino acids: CASSSGDSSYEQYF. The CDR3 nucleotides read TGCGCCAGCAGCTCGGGGGATTCATCCTACGAGCAGTACTTC.

The V and J genes are TRBV4-1 and TRBJ1-2; D gene ambiguous. With 3 bases removed from V and 2 bases from J, the gap between germline ends came to 13 bases. The CDR3 contains 15 residues. CDR1 and CDR2 from the germline V gene are MGHRA and YSYEKL. This CDR3 is CASSHAWPNNYGYTF. In nucleotides, the CDR3 is TGCGCCAGCAGCCACGCCTGGCCAAACAACTATGGCTACACCTTC.

This rearrangement joins TRBV2 to TRBJ1-5; 9 bases are shared with TRBD1. Trimming cost V 8 bases and J 0 bases; bases outside gene matches: 5. There are 15 residues in the CDR3. Germline lookup yields CDR1 SNHLY and CDR2 FYNNEI. The CDR3 loop is CASLRDRDSNQPQHF. CDR3 bases: TGTGCCAGCCTCCGGGACAGGGATAGCAATCAGCCCCAGCATTTT. Full variable domain (rest looked up from reference TRBV2 and TRBJ1-5): EPEVTQTPSHQVTQMGQEVILRCVPISNHLYFYWYRQILGQKVEFLVSFYNNEISEKSEIFDDQFSVERPDGSNFTLKIRSTKLEDSAMYFCASLRDRDSNQPQHFGDGTRLSIL.

With regard to this clone: The junction and the germline gene differ at one end; a read error may be behind it. The CDR3, as DNA: TGTGCCACCAGTAGGGACAGGTTTGATGAAGCTTTCTTT. Translating it yields CATSRDRFDEAFF. The J gene is TRBJ1-1, the V gene TRBV2; TRBD1 aligns across 8 bases. This CDR3 contains 13 residues. Germline lookup yields CDR1 SNHLY and CDR2 FYNNEI.

The chain combines TRBV30 with TRBJ1-1; TRBD1 is a possible D gene (6 bases). Per the germline V gene, CDR1 is GTSNPN and CDR2 is SVGIG (reference sequence). Trimming pared 2 bases from V and 5 bases from J, leaving 15 bases between. The CDR3 length is 14 residues. This chain's CDR3 is CAWSTKTGWTEAFF. The DNA of the CDR3 is TGTGCCTGGAGTACCAAGACAGGTTGGACTGAAGCTTTCTTT.

The chain is built from TRBV4-3 and TRBJ2-3; D is unresolved. CDR1 is LGHNA, CDR2 YSLEER, per germline. The CDR3 consists of 16 residues. The V end lost 0 bases, the J end lost 4 bases, and 14 bases lay between the germline ends. CDR3 region: CASSQDQAPRPDTQYF. CDR3 bases: TGCGCCAGCAGCCAAGATCAAGCGCCGAGGCCAGATACGCAGTATTTT.

This clone was counted a single time. This chain joins TRBV5-1 and TRBJ2-7; TRBD1 matches 7 bases. The CDR3 totals 15 residues. With V trimmed by 0 bases and J by 6 bases, 9 bases remained unmatched. From germline, CDR1 is SGHRS and CDR2 YFSETQ. CDR3 coding DNA: TGCGCCAGCAGCTTGGTCGACAGGGAAGTGCCCGAGCAGTACTTC. Translating gives CASSLVDREVPEQYF.

The V gene is TRBV19, the J gene TRBJ2-1; TRBD2 agrees at 9 bases. This CDR3 contains 15 residues. Per the germline V gene, CDR1 is LNHDA and CDR2 is SQIVND (reference sequence). With 4 bases clipped from V and 5 bases from J, the junction kept 6 bases outside the gene matches. The DNA of the CDR3 is TGTGCCAGTAGTACCAGCGGGGGGTTGGACAATGAGCAGTTCTTC. This sequence encodes CASSTSGGLDNEQFF.